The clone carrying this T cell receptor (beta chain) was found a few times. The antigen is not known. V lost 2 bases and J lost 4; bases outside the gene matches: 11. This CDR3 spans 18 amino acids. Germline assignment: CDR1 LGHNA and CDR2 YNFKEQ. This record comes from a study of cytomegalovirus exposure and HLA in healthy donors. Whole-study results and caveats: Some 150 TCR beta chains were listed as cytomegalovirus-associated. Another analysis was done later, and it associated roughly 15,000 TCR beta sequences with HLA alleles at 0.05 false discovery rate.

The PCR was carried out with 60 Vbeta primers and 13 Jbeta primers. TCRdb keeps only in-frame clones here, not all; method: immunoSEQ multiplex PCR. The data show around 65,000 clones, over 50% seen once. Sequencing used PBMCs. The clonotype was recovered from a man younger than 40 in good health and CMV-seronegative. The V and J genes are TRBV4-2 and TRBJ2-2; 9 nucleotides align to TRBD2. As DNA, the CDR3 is TGTGCCAGCAGCCAACGAGTCGCGGGGGGGCCAGCCACCGGGGAGCTGTTTTTT. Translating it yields CASSQRVAGGPATGELFF.